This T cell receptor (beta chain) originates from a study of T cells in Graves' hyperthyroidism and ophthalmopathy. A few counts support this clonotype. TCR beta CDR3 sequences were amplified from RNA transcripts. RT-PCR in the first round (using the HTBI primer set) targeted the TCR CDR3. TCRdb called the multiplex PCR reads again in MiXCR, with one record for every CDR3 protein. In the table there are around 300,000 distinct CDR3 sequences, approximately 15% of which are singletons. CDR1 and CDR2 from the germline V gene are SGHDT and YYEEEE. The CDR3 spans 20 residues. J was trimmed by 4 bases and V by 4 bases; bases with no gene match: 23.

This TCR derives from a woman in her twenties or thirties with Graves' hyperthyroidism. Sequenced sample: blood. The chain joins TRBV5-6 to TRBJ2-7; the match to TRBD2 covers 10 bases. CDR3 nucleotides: TGTGCCAGCAGCCCCCGAGCGGGACTAGCGACCTCAAAGGGGCGGTACGAGCAGTACTTC. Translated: CASSPRAGLATSKGRYEQYF.